This TCR beta chain appears in the sequencing data of a study of monozygotic twins with cystic fibrosis. The length of the CDR3 is 15 residues. After removal of 7 bases from V and 6 bases from J, the junction contained 5 bases not matched to a gene. Germline V gives CDR1 LNHDA, CDR2 SQIVND (reference sequence). Generated by immunoSEQ multiplex PCR, the TCRdb table keeps only in-frame clones and is missing some. The table lists some 25,000 clones, 95% to 98% of them singletons, with about 2.9% in the top ten. V is TRBV19 and J is TRBJ2-2, with TRBD2 identical over 13 bases. Sequenced material: blood. The TCR was taken from a girl under 10 years old with cystic fibrosis. The CDR3 is CASTRGLAGAGELFF. Here the CDR3 DNA reads TGTGCCAGTACCCGTGGACTAGCGGGAGCCGGGGAGCTGTTTTTT.